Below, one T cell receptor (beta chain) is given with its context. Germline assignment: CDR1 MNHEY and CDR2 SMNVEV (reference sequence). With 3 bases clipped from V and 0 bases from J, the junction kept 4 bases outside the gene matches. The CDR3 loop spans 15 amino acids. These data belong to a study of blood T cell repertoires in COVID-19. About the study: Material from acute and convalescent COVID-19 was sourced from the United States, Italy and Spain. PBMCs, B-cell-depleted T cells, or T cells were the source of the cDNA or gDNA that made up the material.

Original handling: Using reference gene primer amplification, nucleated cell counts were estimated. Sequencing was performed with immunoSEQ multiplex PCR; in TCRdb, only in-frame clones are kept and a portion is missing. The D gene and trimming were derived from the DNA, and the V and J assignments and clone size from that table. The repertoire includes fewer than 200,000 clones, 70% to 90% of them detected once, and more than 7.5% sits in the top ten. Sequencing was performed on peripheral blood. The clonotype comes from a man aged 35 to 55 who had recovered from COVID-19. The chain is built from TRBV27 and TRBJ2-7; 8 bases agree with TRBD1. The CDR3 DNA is TGTGCCAGCAGTTTGGGGACAGGCCTCTCCTACGAGCAGTACTTC. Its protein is CASSLGTGLSYEQYF.